The rows below give T cell receptor beta chains drawn from one sample of a study of blood T cell repertoires in COVID-19. Profiling relied on immunoSEQ multiplex PCR, and the TCRdb table lists in-frame clones only, not all of them. This table has about 250,000 clones, roughly 88% appearing once. Sequences were obtained from peripheral blood. The source is a woman in her twenties or thirties with COVID-19, enrolled during active disease. The CDR3 runs from the conserved cysteine through the conserved F or W.

TRBJ2-5	TRBV2	CASSEAPPGTQYF
TRBJ2-7	TRBV14	CASSHQDRGFIREQYF
TRBJ1-4	TRBV19	CASGSAGEKLFF
TRBJ2-3	TRBV7-2	CASSPQGSGGAVDTQYF
TRBJ2-5	TRBV4-3	CASSQGARDSVQETQYF
TRBJ2-5	TRBV7-6	CASSLDNRVAQYF
TRBJ1-5	TRBV12-3/TRBV12-4	CASTSSNQPQHF
TRBJ2-5	TRBV2	CASSEIRGGTTQYF
TRBJ1-1	TRBV11-3	CASSDRGNTEAFF
TRBJ2-1	TRBV30	CAWSRQGAYNEQFF
TRBJ2-5	TRBV4-3	CASSQTPRPGQVVTQYF
TRBJ2-3	TRBV12-3/TRBV12-4	CASSATRERYF
TRBJ2-7	TRBV4-2	CASSQGDGLAGYEQYF
TRBJ2-2	TRBV2	CASITGSRTGELFF
TRBJ2-7	TRBV18	CASSQIQRHEQYF
TRBJ2-3	TRBV7-8	CASRGGDQKNSDTQYF
TRBJ2-7	TRBV4-1	CASSQTLQGSYEQYF
TRBJ2-3	TRBV2	CASGGAIYTDTQYF
TRBJ1-1	TRBV28	CASSLTEGPRNTEAFF
TRBJ2-5	TRBV7-9	CASSLALPGEETQYF
TRBJ2-3	TRBV5-1	CASSLLAGLAGGQRDTQYF
TRBJ2-3	TRBV5-4	CASRGDFNTDTQYF
TRBJ1-2	TRBV18	CASSPGTGGIYGYTF
TRBJ1-1	TRBV7-8	CASSLGDSTEAFF
TRBJ2-3	TRBV19	CASTGTGATDTQYF